This T cell receptor beta chain stems from a study of T cell changes during pregnancy in multiple sclerosis. Sequencing was performed with immunoSEQ multiplex PCR; in TCRdb, only in-frame clones are kept and a portion is missing. The sample consists of 46,000 or so clones, just under 95% of them appearing once. The V gene's germline CDR1 is SGHNT and CDR2 YYREEE (reference sequence). The CDR3 is made up of 15 amino acids. Trimming pared 2 bases from V and 7 bases from J, leaving 16 bases between. Source: CD8+ T cells from peripheral blood mononuclear cells, taken after pregnancy. The clonotype comes from a female donor with multiple sclerosis, enrolled in a pregnancy study. The chain joins TRBV5-4 to TRBJ2-1, with D possibly TRBD1 on 6 matching bases. The chain's CDR3 is CASSFRGGRANEQFF. As DNA, the CDR3 is TGTGCCAGCAGCTTCCGAGGGGGTCGGGCAAATGAGCAGTTCTTC. The variable domain in full, completed from reference TRBV5-4 and TRBJ2-1, reads ETGVTQSPTHLIKTRGQQVTLRCSSQSGHNTVSWYQQALGQGPQFIFQYYREEENGRGNFPPRFSGLQFPNYSSELNVNALELDDSALYLCASSFRGGRANEQFFGPGTRLTVL.